These T cell receptor beta chains were read from a single sample in a study of T cells after yellow fever vaccination. TCRdb ran MiXCR on the 5' RACE reads and lists one entry per CDR3 protein. This sample has more than 300,000 distinct CDR3 sequences; around 4.4% occur once, and the top ten carry 15% to 20%. The material sequenced was PBMCs, taken 15 days after the yellow fever booster vaccination. Source of these receptors: a young man who received the YFV17D yellow fever vaccine. The CDR3 runs from the conserved cysteine through the conserved F or W. Each record gives: clone size, V gene, D gene, J gene, CDR3 DNA, CDR3 protein. A D gene is named only where the DNA matches it firmly. The listing skips clone size in some rows; elsewhere it reads once, few, many or a size class.

>many|TRBV28|NA|TRBJ1-2
TGTGCCAGCGCGGACCGGACGGTGTACTATGGCTACACCTTC
CASADRTVYYGYTF
>NA|TRBV27|TRBD1|TRBJ1-5
TGTGCCAGCAGTGGGGACAGGGAGCGTCAGCCCCAGCATTTT
CASSGDRERQPQHF
>NA|TRBV6-5|NA|TRBJ2-1
TGTGCCAGCAGCCCCCCGGGTAGCCATGAGCAGTTCTTC
CASSPPGSHEQFF
>NA|TRBV3-1|TRBD1|TRBJ1-5
TGTGCCAGCAGCCATGGGAGACAGGGCGGACAGCCCCAGCATTTT
CASSHGRQGGQPQHF
>many|TRBV6-6|NA|TRBJ1-5
TGTGCCAGCAGTTACGGCAGGGGAGATCAGCCCCAGCATTTT
CASSYGRGDQPQHF
>many|TRBV7-3|TRBD2|TRBJ2-3
TGTGCCAGCAGACGGACTAGCGGGGGGACAGATACGCAGTATTTT
CASRRTSGGTDTQYF
>NA|TRBV13|NA|TRBJ1-6
TGTGCCAGCAGCTACGGACCGGGTCTTTCACCCCTCCACTTT
CASSYGPGLSPLHF
>many|TRBV5-5|NA|TRBJ2-3
TGTGCCAGCAGCCTGACGGGACCGCATACAGATACGCAGTATTTT
CASSLTGPHTDTQYF
>many|TRBV27|NA|TRBJ1-1
TGTGCCAGCAGTCCACGTAGGGACAAGAACACTGAAGCTTTCTTT
CASSPRRDKNTEAFF
>few|TRBV20-1|TRBD1|TRBJ1-2
TGCAGTGCTAGAGCTCGGGGACAGAGTATAGACTATGGCTACACCTTC
CSARARGQSIDYGYTF
>NA|TRBV7-2|TRBD1|TRBJ1-2
TGTGCCAGCAGCTCGGACAGGGGGTCCGTTGGCTACACCTTC
CASSSDRGSVGYTF
>few|TRBV20-1|NA|TRBJ2-5
TGCAGTGCTAGAGATGGGGCAGGGGTAGGAGAGACCCAGTACTTC
CSARDGAGVGETQYF
>few|TRBV20-1|NA|TRBJ2-2
TGCAGTGCTAGAGATCCCGGCAGGGGATTCGCCGGGGAGCTGTTTTTT
CSARDPGRGFAGELFF
>NA|TRBV10-3|NA|TRBJ1-1
TGTGCCATCAGTGAGGGGACTGGACCTGAAGCTTTCTTT
CAISEGTGPEAFF
>many|TRBV20-1|TRBD1|TRBJ1-5
TGCAGTGCCAAAACCGGGACAGGTTTTAATCAGCCCCAGCATTTT
CSAKTGTGFNQPQHF
>NA|TRBV14|TRBD1|TRBJ1-1
TGTGCCAGCAGCCGCACAGGGGCGTTGAGCACTGAAGCTTTCTTT
CASSRTGALSTEAFF
>many|TRBV4-3|TRBD2|TRBJ2-7
TGCGCCAGCAGCCAAGAAGTCAGCGGGGGAACCTACGAGCAGTACTTC
CASSQEVSGGTYEQYF
>few|TRBV25-1|NA|TRBJ1-5
TGTGCCAGCAGCCCCCGAGGGTCTGGGAATCAGCCCCAGCATTTT
CASSPRGSGNQPQHF
>NA|TRBV12-3/TRBV12-4|TRBD2|TRBJ2-1
TGTGCCAGCAGAACTAGCGGGGGCCACAATGAGCAGTTCTTC
CASRTSGGHNEQFF
>NA|TRBV10-1|NA|TRBJ2-1
TGCGCCAGCAGTGAGTCAGCGAGTTATGAGCAGTTCTTC
CASSESASYEQFF
>few|TRBV5-6|TRBD1|TRBJ1-4
TGTGCCAGCAGCTTCGGCAGGGGGTACGAAAAACTGTTTTTT
CASSFGRGYEKLFF
>many|TRBV5-6|NA|TRBJ1-6
TGTGCCAGCAGCTTGGTAACAGCTTCACCCCTCCACTTT
CASSLVTASPLHF
>many|TRBV5-5|NA|TRBJ1-4
TGTGCCAGCAGCTCATACTCAGAGGAAAAACTGTTTTTT
CASSSYSEEKLFF
>NA|TRBV19|TRBD1|TRBJ1-1
TGTGCCAGTAGTCCGGGACAGGGCGCTGAAGCTTTCTTT
CASSPGQGAEAFF
>many|TRBV7-6|NA|TRBJ2-3
TGTGCCAGCAGCTTAGCGCGACCGACCACAGATACGCAGTATTTT
CASSLARPTTDTQYF
>once|TRBV7-6|NA|TRBJ1-4
TGTGCCAGCAGCCCCCGGACGGTACCTAATGAAAAACTGTTTTTT
CASSPRTVPNEKLFF
>NA|TRBV11-3|NA|TRBJ2-6
TGTGCCAGCAGCTTAACATCTGCTCGCTTCTCTGGGGCCAACGTCCTGACTTTC
CASSLTSARFSGANVLTF
>few|TRBV7-2|NA|TRBJ1-1
TGTGCCAGCAGCCGTTACCGGGGCAGAGGCACTGAAGCTTTCTTT
CASSRYRGRGTEAFF
>NA|TRBV30|TRBD1|TRBJ1-1
TGTGCCTGGAGCCGCCTGGGGGACAGGGTCGCTGAAGCTTTCTTT
CAWSRLGDRVAEAFF
>few|TRBV7-6|NA|TRBJ2-4
TGTGCCAGCAGCTTAGGGCCGGGACAACTAGCCAAAAACATTCAGTACTTC
CASSLGPGQLAKNIQYF
>many|TRBV6-2/TRBV6-3|TRBD1|TRBJ1-5
TGTGCCAGCACTCCGGACAGGTCTCAGCCCCAGCATTTT
CASTPDRSQPQHF
>few|TRBV7-8|NA|TRBJ1-5
TGTGCCAGCAGCTTCACAGGTTCCGTTCAGCCCCAGCATTTT
CASSFTGSVQPQHF
>many|TRBV7-6|NA|TRBJ2-5
TGTGCCAGCGGCAGGGGAGAGGTACAAGAGACCCAGTACTTC
CASGRGEVQETQYF
>many|TRBV7-2|NA|TRBJ1-1
TGTGCCAGCAGCTTTGACAGTCGCACTGAAGCTTTCTTT
CASSFDSRTEAFF
>many|TRBV12-3/TRBV12-4|NA|TRBJ2-2
TGTGCCAGCAGCCCCTGGGGGCCACCCGGGGAGCTGTTTTTT
CASSPWGPPGELFF
>many|TRBV9|NA|TRBJ2-1
TGTGCCAGCAGCGCCCTATGGGATACTTCGTACAATGAGCAGTTCTTC
CASSALWDTSYNEQFF
>many|TRBV4-2|NA|TRBJ1-6
TGTGCCAGCAGCCAAGAGGCTCCCTCACCCCTCCACTTT
CASSQEAPSPLHF
>hyperexpanded|TRBV7-9|TRBD2|TRBJ2-7
TGTGCCAGCAGCGCCCCAGCGGGGGTCGGCGAGCAGTACTTC
CASSAPAGVGEQYF
>few|TRBV19|NA|TRBJ1-5
TGTGCCAGTACCCACCGGACCGCCCGTCAGCCCCAGCATTTT
CASTHRTARQPQHF
>NA|TRBV24-1|NA|TRBJ2-3
TGTGCCACCAATGACCAGATGGGGGGCACAGATACGCAGTATTTT
CATNDQMGGTDTQYF
>NA|TRBV12-3/TRBV12-4|NA|TRBJ1-5
TGTGCCAGCACCCCGGCGGGGGGCTTTCAGCCCCAGCATTTT
CASTPAGGFQPQHF
>few|TRBV7-3|TRBD2|TRBJ2-5
TGTGCCAGCAGCAACCCCGGGGGGTCGGGGGAGACCCAGTACTTC
CASSNPGGSGETQYF